The 7 T cell receptor beta chains in this list originate from one sample, sequenced in a study of T-cell reconstitution after alpha-beta-depleted transplantation in children. It was with unique molecular identifiers that the TCRbeta library was prepared. TCRdb re-analysed the PCR reads in MiXCR, keeping a single row per CDR3 protein. The sample holds fewer than 250,000 distinct CDR3 sequences, around 7.5% seen once. The starting material was PBMCs, mostly from graft donor cells, obtained 180 days after TCRalphabeta/CD19-depleted stem cell transplant. Source of these receptors: a male patient between 10 and 17 years old who had a stem cell transplant for acute lymphoblastic leukemia, so the T cells may come from the graft donor.

There are many counts of this clonotype. The chain employs TRBV6-2 or TRBV6-3 and TRBJ2-7; 11 nucleotides agree with TRBD2. Per germline, CDR1 MNHEY and CDR2 SVGEGT. J was trimmed by 6 bases and V by 6 bases; bases with no gene match: 7. The CDR3 consists of 14 residues. CDR3 nucleotides: TGTGCCAGCAGACCCACTAGCGGGAGAGGCGAGCAGTACTTC. It specifies CASRPTSGRGEQYF.

Ten or more counts support this clonotype. The chain has TRBV9 and TRBJ2-3; D gene unclear. The germline V gene encodes CDR1 SGDLS and CDR2 YYNGEE. V was clipped by 3 bases and J by 1 base, with 9 bases between them. This CDR3 has 14 amino acids. DNA of the CDR3: TGTGCCAGCAGCGAAGAGCTTCGCACAGATACGCAGTATTTT. This encodes CASSEELRTDTQYF. The full variable domain, in which reference TRBV9 and TRBJ2-3 provide the parts outside the CDR3, is DSGVTQTPKHLITATGQRVTLRCSPRSGDLSVYWYQQSLDQGLQFLIQYYNGEERAKGNILERFSAQQFPDLHSELNLSSLELGDSALYFCASSEELRTDTQYFGPGTRLTVL.

As regards this clonotype: This may come from a read error, since a much larger clone is one base off. The V gene is TRBV5-5, the J gene TRBJ2-2; D is possibly TRBD1 or TRBD2 (5 bases each). The germline gives CDR1 SGHKS, CDR2 YYEKEE (reference sequence). V was cut by 7 bases and J by 0 bases, with 16 bases left in between. This CDR3 spans 16 amino acids. For the CDR3, the DNA is TGTGCCAGCGGCTATACCGGGACCTCGAACACCGGGGAGCTGTTTTTT. It is translated as CASGYTGTSNTGELFF.

The chain recombines TRBV7-9 with TRBJ1-4, with 7 bases matching TRBD1. This CDR3 has 14 amino acids. The germline CDR1 and CDR2 sequences are SEHNR and FQNEAQ (reference sequence). Germline trimming cut 5 bases from V and 8 bases from J; bases unmatched to any gene: 8. The CDR3 region is CASSTPIQGEKLFF. The DNA for the CDR3 is TGTGCCAGCAGCACCCCCATACAGGGGGAAAAACTGTTTTTT.

Many counts were recorded for this clonotype. The CDR3 here is CASRKDGGSTEAFF. As DNA, the CDR3 is TGTGCCAGCCGGAAGGACGGGGGGAGCACTGAAGCTTTCTTT. The chain links TRBV2 to TRBJ1-1; tentatively, D is TRBD1 (5 bases). V lost 8 bases and J 4 bases, leaving 17 bases between the germline ends. This CDR3 spans 14 amino acids. Germline V gene data show CDR1 as SNHLY and CDR2 as FYNNEI.

Ten or more counts support this clonotype. The chain recombines TRBV15 with TRBJ1-2; D might be TRBD1 (5 bases). The CDR3 covers 13 residues. V was pared by 0 bases and J by 14 bases, with 16 bases between. Germline V gene data show CDR1 as LNHNV and CDR2 as YYDKDF (reference sequence). For the CDR3, the DNA is TGTGCCACCAGCAGAGATCGCGGACACGAAAGTACCTTC. Amino acid sequence: CATSRDRGHESTF.

This clonotype appeared many times. This chain connects TRBV5-1 to TRBJ1-2; TRBD1 agrees at 9 bases. This CDR3 has 17 residues. Germline CDR1 reads SGHRS; CDR2 reads YFSETQ. The trim removed 4 bases at V and 2 bases at J, leaving 12 bases unmatched. The CDR3: CASSVNRGRGSNYGYTF. The CDR3 coding sequence is TGCGCCAGCAGCGTCAACAGGGGGCGAGGATCAAACTATGGCTACACCTTC.